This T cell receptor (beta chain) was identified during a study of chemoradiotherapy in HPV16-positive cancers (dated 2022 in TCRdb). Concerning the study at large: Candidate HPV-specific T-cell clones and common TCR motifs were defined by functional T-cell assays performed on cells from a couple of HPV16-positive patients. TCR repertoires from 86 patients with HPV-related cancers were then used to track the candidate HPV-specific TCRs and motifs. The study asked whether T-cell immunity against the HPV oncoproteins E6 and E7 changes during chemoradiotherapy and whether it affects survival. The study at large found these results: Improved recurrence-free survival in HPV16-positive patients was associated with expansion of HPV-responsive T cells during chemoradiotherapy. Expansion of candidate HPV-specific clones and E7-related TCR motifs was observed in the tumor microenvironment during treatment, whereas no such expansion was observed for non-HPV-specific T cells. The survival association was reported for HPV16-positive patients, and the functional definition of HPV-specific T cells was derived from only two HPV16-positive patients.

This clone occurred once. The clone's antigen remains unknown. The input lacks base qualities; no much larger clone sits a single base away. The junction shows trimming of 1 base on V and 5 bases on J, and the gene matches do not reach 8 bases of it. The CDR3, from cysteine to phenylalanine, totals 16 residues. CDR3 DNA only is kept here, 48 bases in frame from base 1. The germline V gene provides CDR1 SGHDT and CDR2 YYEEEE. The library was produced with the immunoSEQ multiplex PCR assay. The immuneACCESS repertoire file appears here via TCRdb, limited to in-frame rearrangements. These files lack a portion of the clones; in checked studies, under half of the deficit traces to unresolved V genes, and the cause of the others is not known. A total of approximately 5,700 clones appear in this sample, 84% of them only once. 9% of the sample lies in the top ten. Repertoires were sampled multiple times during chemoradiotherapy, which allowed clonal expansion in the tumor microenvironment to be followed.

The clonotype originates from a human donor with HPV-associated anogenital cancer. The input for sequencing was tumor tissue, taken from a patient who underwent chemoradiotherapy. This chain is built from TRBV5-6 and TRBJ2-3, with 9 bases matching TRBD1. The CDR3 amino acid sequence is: CASSLRPDRGLDTQYF. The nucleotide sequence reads TGTGCCAGCAGCTTGCGGCCGGACAGGGGATTAGATACGCAGTATTTT.